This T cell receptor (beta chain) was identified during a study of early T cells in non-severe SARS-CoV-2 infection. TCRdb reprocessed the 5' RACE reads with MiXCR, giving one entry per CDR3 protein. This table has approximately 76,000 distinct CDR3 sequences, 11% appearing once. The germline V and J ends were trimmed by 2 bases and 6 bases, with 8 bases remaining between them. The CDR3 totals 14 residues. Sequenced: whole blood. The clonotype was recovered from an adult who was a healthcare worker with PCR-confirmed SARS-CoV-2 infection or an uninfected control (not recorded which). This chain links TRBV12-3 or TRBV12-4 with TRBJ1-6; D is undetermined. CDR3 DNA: TGTGCCAGCAGTTTAAGGGAGGGTAATTCACCCCTCCACTTT. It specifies CASSLREGNSPLHF.